Following are 11 T cell receptor beta chains from one sample sequenced in a study of regulatory T cells in long-lasting Graves disease. Time point denoted: newly diagnosed GD, antithyroid drugs for less than 3 months. Extracted RNA from PBMCs served as the source of the TCR library. The TCR beta library used iRepertoire HTBI primers with Arm-PCR amplification of CDR3. TCRdb independently ran MiXCR on the multiplex PCR reads; one entry per CDR3 protein. The sample shows approximately 350,000 distinct CDR3 sequences, around 15% of them seen only once. This same sample was also taken into another study, of T cells in Graves' hyperthyroidism and ophthalmopathy.

The source was peripheral blood mononuclear cells (PBMCs), collected at new diagnosis, from a patient treated with antithyroid drugs. The receptor source for this set is a man aged 40-49 years with Graves disease.

This clonotype appeared a few times. The J gene is TRBJ1-2, the V gene TRBV12-3 or TRBV12-4; D gene ambiguous. The CDR3 is 13 residues long. The V gene lost 3 bases and the J gene lost 1 base, with 6 bases spanning the gap. In nucleotides, the CDR3 is TGTGCCAGCAGTTTCCAGGTTAACTATGGCTACACCTTC. Protein: CASSFQVNYGYTF.

With regard to this clonotype: A single base separates this from a much larger clone, so it may be a read error. The chain is built from TRBV3-1 and TRBJ1-5; D is uncertain. This CDR3 region has 17 residues. Germline values: CDR1 LGHDT, CDR2 YNNKEL (reference sequence). Trimming took 3 bases from V and 0 from J, leaving 15 bases between them. For the CDR3, the DNA is TGTGCCAGCAGCCATTCGGACGCGGGGTATAGCAATCAGCCCCAGCATTTT. It specifies CASSHSDAGYSNQPQHF.

This clonotype has at least ten counts. This chain connects TRBV20-1 to TRBJ2-1; D is unresolved. This CDR3 spans 14 amino acids. Trimming cost V 6 bases and J 0 bases, with 12 bases left between them. CDR1 and CDR2 (germline): DFQATT, SNEGSKA (reference sequence). The CDR3 DNA reads TGCAGTGCGCCTGACAAGTACTCCTACAATGAGCAGTTCTTC. Protein product: CSAPDKYSYNEQFF.

The chain carries TRBV28 and TRBJ2-7; the match to TRBD2 covers 9 bases. Germline V lookup: CDR1 MDHEN, CDR2 SYDVKM. The CDR3 has 14 residues. V dropped 3 bases and J dropped 7; count of bases not matched to a gene: 7. The CDR3 sequence: CASSFWREGLEQYF. DNA for the CDR3: TGTGCCAGCAGTTTTTGGCGGGAGGGACTTGAGCAGTACTTC.

This chain uses TRBV24-1 with TRBJ2-1; no firm D call. This CDR3 contains 14 residues. CDR1 is KGHDR and CDR2 is SFDVKD in the germline V gene. Trimming shortened V by 3 bases and J by 5 bases, and 10 bases separated the two germline ends. The CDR3 nucleotides read TGTGCCACCAGTGATCTGGCAGATAACAATGAGCAGTTCTTC. This translates into CATSDLADNNEQFF.

Concerning this clonotype: A far larger clone lies a single base away; this is likely a read error. The CDR3 region is CASTISGANVLTF. CDR3 DNA: TGTGCCAGCACCATCTCTGGGGCCAACGTCCTGACTTTC. The rearrangement links TRBV12-3 or TRBV12-4 to TRBJ2-6; D unresolved. V shed 7 bases and J shed 0 bases, with 4 bases lying between them. The CDR3 is 13 amino acids.

This clonotype was counted ten times or more. This chain connects TRBV20-1 to TRBJ2-7; unclear D gene. Trimming removed 7 bases from V and 2 bases from J, with 18 bases in between. This CDR3 is 14 amino acids long. Germline V gene data show CDR1 as DFQATT and CDR2 as SNEGSKA (reference sequence). CDR3 residues: CSGGSLGKAYEQYF. CDR3 coding DNA: TGCAGTGGCGGTAGTTTAGGGAAGGCCTACGAGCAGTACTTC.

Ten or more counts support this clonotype. V is TRBV27 and J is TRBJ1-5; 8 nucleotides match TRBD1. Trimming took 4 bases from V and 7 from J; bases not matched to a gene: 15. This CDR3 contains 17 residues. Looked up from germline, CDR1 is MNHEY and CDR2 is SMNVEV (reference sequence). The CDR3 nucleotides are TGTGCCAGCAGTTCTCTTGAGACAGGGGATACGAACCAGCCCCAGCATTTT. Amino acid sequence: CASSSLETGDTNQPQHF.

The chain couples TRBV7-2 to TRBJ2-5, with 14 bases that match TRBD2. The trim removed 5 bases at V and 7 bases at J, leaving 9 bases unmatched. Germline CDR1 SGHTA, CDR2 FQGNSA. This CDR3 comprises 16 residues. The CDR3 nucleotides read TGTGCCAGCAGCCACTTACAGACTAGCGGGGGGGGGACCCAGTACTTC. The encoded protein is CASSHLQTSGGGTQYF.

This clonotype has a count of ten or more. An end of the junction differs from the germline gene, which may be a read error. This chain links TRBV12-3 or TRBV12-4 with TRBJ1-5; 8 bases match TRBD1. The CDR3 is 15 amino acids. CDR3 sequence (DNA): TGTGCCAGCAGCTTAGACAGGGGCCGACTCTGGCCCCAGCATTTT. Translating gives CASSLDRGRLWPQHF.

The chain uses TRBV19 and TRBJ1-3, with D hard to call. Trimming pared 3 bases from V and 0 bases from J, leaving 9 bases between. Germline assignment: CDR1 LNHDA and CDR2 SQIVND (reference sequence). The CDR3 extends over 15 amino acids. The CDR3 loop reads CASSIRRDSGNTIYF. DNA for the CDR3: TGTGCCAGTAGTATTCGCCGGGACTCTGGAAACACCATATATTTT.